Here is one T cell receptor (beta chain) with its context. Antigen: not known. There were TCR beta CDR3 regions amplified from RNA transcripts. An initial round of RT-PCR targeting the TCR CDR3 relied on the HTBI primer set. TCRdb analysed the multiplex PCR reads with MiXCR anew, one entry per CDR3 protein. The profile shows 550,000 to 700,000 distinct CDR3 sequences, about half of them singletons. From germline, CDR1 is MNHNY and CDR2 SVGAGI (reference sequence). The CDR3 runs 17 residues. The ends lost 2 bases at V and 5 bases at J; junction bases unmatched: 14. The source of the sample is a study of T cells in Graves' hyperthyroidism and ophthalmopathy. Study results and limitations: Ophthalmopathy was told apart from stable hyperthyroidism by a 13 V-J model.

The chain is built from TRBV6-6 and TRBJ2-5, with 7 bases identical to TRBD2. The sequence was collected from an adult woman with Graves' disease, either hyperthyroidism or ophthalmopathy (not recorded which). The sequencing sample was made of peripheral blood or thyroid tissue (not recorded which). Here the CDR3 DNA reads TGTGCCAGCAGTTACACTTGGAGCGGGGCCTTTCTTGAGACCCAGTACTTC. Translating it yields CASSYTWSGAFLETQYF.